The 24 T cell receptor beta chains presented below share a single source sample, sequenced in a study of a mutant IDH1 vaccine in newly diagnosed glioma. Some clones are missing from TCRdb's copy, which holds only in-frame ones; the method was immunoSEQ multiplex PCR. The table has roughly 51,000 clones, roughly 80% seen once. Antigens for these TCRs are unknown. Time point in this sample: week 47, end of study. One vaccine dose held 300 ug of mutant IDH1 20-mer peptide and came with topical imiquimod. The specimen comprised PBMCs, sampled from a glioma patient whose treatment included an IDH1 peptide vaccine. These receptors came from a woman aged 30 to 39 with glioma. Some clones in this sample may be carry-over from other donors' samples.

The rearrangement uses TRBV7-6 and TRBJ2-5, with 7 nucleotides matching TRBD1. There are 14 residues in the CDR3. Germline trimming cut 0 bases from V and 5 bases from J; bases unmatched to any gene: 3. The germline gives CDR1 SGHVS, CDR2 FNYEAQ. In nucleotides, the CDR3 is TGTGCCAGCAGCTTAGCAGGGGGCCCGGAGACCCAGTACTTC. Translation: CASSLAGGPETQYF. Using reference TRBV7-6 and TRBJ2-5 for the parts outside the CDR3, the full variable domain is GAGVSQSPRYKVTKRGQDVALRCDPISGHVSLYWYRQALGQGPEFLTYFNYEAQQDKSGLPNDRFSAERPEGSISTLTIQRTEQRDSAMYRCASSLAGGPETQYFGPGTRLLVL.

The chain links TRBV6-1 to TRBJ2-7, with a weak D call TRBD2 (5 bases). V shed 1 base and J shed 2 bases, with 15 bases lying between them. Germline CDR1 is MNHNS and CDR2 is SASEGT. The CDR3 is 16 amino acids. The CDR3 DNA sequence: TGTGCCAGCAGTGAAGGAGGGTTAGGTCTAACCTACGAGCAGTACTTC. Protein product: CASSEGGLGLTYEQYF.

This chain connects TRBV10-1 to TRBJ2-1; D remains unclear. Germline assignment: CDR1 WNHNN and CDR2 SYGVQD (reference sequence). The V end was cut by 2 bases, the J end by 0 bases, with 14 bases between. The CDR3 has 17 residues. CDR3 amino acids: CASSERPALSSYNEQFF. The CDR3 DNA is TGCGCCAGCAGTGAGAGGCCAGCGTTGAGCTCCTACAATGAGCAGTTCTTC.

The rearrangement uses TRBV6-5 and TRBJ2-7; TRBD1 aligns across 9 bases. The germline V gene encodes CDR1 MNHEY and CDR2 SVGAGI. This CDR3 comprises 14 residues. J gave up 3 bases and V 6 bases, and 6 bases lay outside the gene matches. The CDR3 region is CASSPDRGHYEQYF. The CDR3 DNA sequence: TGTGCCAGCAGCCCGGACAGGGGACACTACGAGCAGTACTTC.

The V gene is TRBV14, the J gene TRBJ2-5; no firm D call. The CDR3 totals 14 residues. V lost 1 base and J lost 5, with 11 bases in between. In germline, CDR1 is SGHDN, CDR2 FVKESK. The DNA for the CDR3 is TGTGCCAGCAGCCAAGGAGTTCGGAGCGAGACCCAGTACTTC. Its translation is CASSQGVRSETQYF.

This chain links TRBV7-8 with TRBJ1-3; the D gene is possibly TRBD1 (6 bases). The germline V gene encodes CDR1 SGHVS and CDR2 FQNEAQ. This CDR3 comprises 15 residues. V was clipped by 1 base and J by 8 bases, with 15 bases between them. The CDR3 sequence: CASSLGDRGGDTIYF. The CDR3 nucleotides are TGTGCCAGCAGCTTAGGGGACCGAGGGGGGGACACCATATATTTT.

V usage is TRBV27 and J usage is TRBJ1-1; TRBD1 matches 9 bases. The J segment lost 5 bases and the V segment lost 5 bases, leaving 6 bases of the junction unmatched. The CDR3 consists of 14 residues. Germline CDR1 reads MNHEY; CDR2 reads SMNVEV (reference sequence). The CDR3 nucleotides are TGTGCCAGCAGTCCCCAAGACAGGGGGACTGAAGCTTTCTTT. This sequence encodes CASSPQDRGTEAFF.

J is TRBJ1-5 and V is TRBV7-9; D gene unclear. The CDR3 is made up of 17 amino acids. Germline V CDR1 and CDR2: SEHNR, FQNEAQ (reference sequence). Trimming shortened V by 0 bases and J by 4 bases, and 16 bases separated the two germline ends. In DNA form, the CDR3 reads TGTGCCAGCAGCTTAGCATTTAACAGCCGGAAAAATCAGCCCCAGCATTTT. Its translation is CASSLAFNSRKNQPQHF.

The V call is TRBV14, the J call TRBJ2-1; no clear D gene. Looked up from germline, CDR1 is SGHDN and CDR2 is FVKESK. The V and J ends lost 11 bases and 2 bases respectively, with 7 bases between them. The CDR3 is made up of 11 amino acids. DNA of the CDR3: TGTGCCTCCTCTACCTACAATGAGCAGTTCTTC. It encodes CASSTYNEQFF.

V is TRBV4-2 and J is TRBJ2-7; TRBD2 is a possible D gene (5 bases). The V end was cut by 0 bases, the J end by 0 bases, with 9 bases between. The CDR3 has 15 residues. Germline CDR1 and CDR2: LGHNA and YNFKEQ. CDR3 nucleotides: TGTGCCAGCAGCCAAGATACCAGCGGCTCCTACGAGCAGTACTTC. This translates into CASSQDTSGSYEQYF.

The chain carries TRBV6-5 and TRBJ2-7; no clear D gene. Trimming cost V 5 bases and J 9 bases, with 20 bases left between them. Germline values: CDR1 MNHEY, CDR2 SVGAGI. The CDR3 length is 14 residues. This CDR3 is CASSPTTGLQRQYF. The CDR3 coding sequence is TGTGCCAGCAGTCCCACCACCGGTTTGCAGAGGCAGTACTTC.

V usage is TRBV10-3 and J usage is TRBJ1-1; D is uncertain. This CDR3 region has 13 residues. Germline loops: CDR1 ENHRY, CDR2 SYGVKD. Trimming stripped 6 bases from V and 2 bases from J, with 10 bases between. The CDR3 loop reads CAIRVEVNTEAFF. Written as DNA, the CDR3 is TGTGCCATCAGGGTGGAGGTTAACACTGAAGCTTTCTTT.

The chain uses TRBV5-6 and TRBJ2-7; D may correspond to TRBD1 or TRBD2 (5 bases each). CDR1 is SGHDT, CDR2 YYEEEE, per germline. V was pared by 4 bases and J by 1 base, with 12 bases between. CDR3 size: 14 residues. The chain's CDR3 is CASSLPGRSYEQYF. The CDR3 nucleotides read TGTGCCAGCAGCCTCCCGGGACGGTCCTACGAGCAGTACTTC.

The rearrangement uses TRBV6-5 and TRBJ1-3, with unresolved D. Germline V lookup: CDR1 MNHEY, CDR2 SVGAGI. Trimming removed 0 bases at V and 0 bases at J, with 6 bases between. The CDR3 length is 15 residues. CDR3 region: CASSYSPFSGNTIYF. CDR3 sequence (DNA): TGTGCCAGCAGTTACTCGCCTTTCTCTGGAAACACCATATATTTT.

The gene calls are TRBV18 and TRBJ2-7; D possibly corresponds to TRBD2 (5 bases). V was shortened by 3 bases and J by 5 bases, with 11 bases between the two germline ends. CDR1 and CDR2 (germline): KGHSH, LQKENI. The CDR3 loop spans 13 amino acids. The DNA of the CDR3 is TGTGCCAGCTCACCGCGAGGGAAACACGAGCAGTACTTC. Protein: CASSPRGKHEQYF.

This clone occurred a few times. The chain's CDR3 is CATSRASGQGGGYTF. For the CDR3, the DNA is TGTGCCACCAGCAGGGCCTCGGGACAGGGTGGTGGCTACACCTTC. The chain has TRBV15 and TRBJ1-2, with TRBD1 matching 9 bases. Germline CDR1 LNHNV, CDR2 YYDKDF (reference sequence). The CDR3 loop spans 15 amino acids. V lost 3 bases, J lost 7 bases, and 9 bases stayed unmatched.

The chain is built from TRBV6-1 and TRBJ1-2; 9 nucleotides line up with TRBD1. V trimming: 0 bases; J trimming: 2 bases; junction bases outside the gene matches: 13. In germline, CDR1 is MNHNS, CDR2 SASEGT. CDR3 size: 19 residues. CDR3 bases: TGTGCCAGCAGTGAAGCCCTCTTCTCCGGGACAGGGTCGAACTATGGCTACACCTTC. Its protein is CASSEALFSGTGSNYGYTF.

The V gene is TRBV9, the J gene TRBJ2-3; 16 bases match TRBD2. The CDR3 sequence is 18 residues long. Germline-derived CDR1 and CDR2 are SGDLS and YYNGEE. Trimming cost V 0 bases and J 1 base; bases outside gene matches: 2. The CDR3 protein is CASSVGGLAGGRTDTQYF. For the CDR3, the DNA is TGTGCCAGCAGCGTAGGGGGACTAGCGGGAGGGCGCACAGATACGCAGTATTTT.

The chain employs TRBV30 and TRBJ2-1; no firm D call. The CDR3 runs to 10 residues. The germline V gene has CDR1 GTSNPN and CDR2 SVGIG (reference sequence). Trimming shortened V by 2 bases and J by 5 bases, and 1 base separated the two germline ends. The chain's CDR3 is CAWSHNEQFF. The CDR3 nucleotides are TGTGCCTGGAGTCACAATGAGCAGTTCTTC.

The chain couples TRBV28 to TRBJ1-2; D unresolved. The CDR3 runs to 13 residues. V gave up 5 bases and J gave up 5 bases, with 12 bases separating them. Germline values: CDR1 MDHEN, CDR2 SYDVKM. CDR3 DNA sequence: TGTGCCAGCAGTCGGGGTGTATTGTATGGCTACACCTTC. Protein sequence: CASSRGVLYGYTF.

The CDR3 DNA reads as TGCGCCAGCAGCCACGGACAGACCTACGAGCAGTACTTC. Translating it yields CASSHGQTYEQYF. This chain links TRBV5-1 with TRBJ2-7, with D perhaps TRBD1 (6 bases). V was pared by 4 bases and J by 2 bases, with 10 bases between. Germline lookup yields CDR1 SGHRS and CDR2 YFSETQ. The CDR3 runs 13 residues.

This chain joins TRBV4-1 and TRBJ1-2; 11 bases agree with TRBD1. This CDR3 has 18 amino acids. The germline V gene has CDR1 MGHRA and CDR2 YSYEKL. Trimming at V came to 0 bases and at J to 3 bases, leaving 9 bases not matched to a gene. The CDR3 region has the DNA TGCGCCAGCAGCCAAGATCACAGGACAGGGGGCGCTGACTATGGCTACACCTTC. This encodes CASSQDHRTGGADYGYTF.

The V and J genes are TRBV2 and TRBJ2-1; D not resolved. V was trimmed by 3 bases and J by 8 bases, leaving 5 bases between them. CDR3 size: 11 residues. Per germline, CDR1 SNHLY and CDR2 FYNNEI. The CDR3 loop reads CASSEADEQFF. As DNA, the CDR3 is TGTGCCAGCAGTGAGGCGGATGAGCAGTTCTTC.

The chain joins TRBV6-5 to TRBJ2-5; TRBD2 aligns across 8 bases. The CDR3 spans 16 residues. Germline V gene sequence: CDR1 MNHEY, CDR2 SVGAGI. V lost 0 bases to trimming and J lost 3 bases; unmatched junction nucleotides: 6. The CDR3 spells CASSYSNRGGKETQYF. The CDR3 coding sequence is TGTGCCAGCAGTTACTCGAATCGGGGGGGCAAAGAGACCCAGTACTTC.